This TCR beta chain was captured by sequencing in a study of naive and memory T cell subsets. The library had UMIs added by 3' ligation of an oligonucleotide to TCR cDNA. Whole blood, around 2.5 ml, came from adult healthy volunteers. Cells were not sorted; total RNA input targeted about 1 to 1,100 ng. Amplification of ligated cDNA took four PCR rounds with SP2 and nested alpha and beta constant primers. Reverse transcription of blood and skin TCR RNA was primed at alpha and beta constant regions. MiXCR was run by TCRdb on the 5' RACE reads, yielding one entry per CDR3 protein. Here the sample spans 48,000 or so distinct CDR3 sequences, approximately 4.8% being singletons. Germline V gives CDR1 MNHEY, CDR2 SVGEGT. The CDR3 contains 19 residues. V shed 5 bases and J 0 bases; nucleotides not matched to a gene: 19. This clonotype has a count of ten or more. The antigen remains unidentified. Study-wide results and caveats: TCR transcript changes with activation or differentiation may affect this RNA method.

The gene calls are TRBV6-2 or TRBV6-3 and TRBJ2-7, with TRBD2 matching over 7 bases. This sequence originates from a female donor in good health. The CDR3 sequence is CASSLPGRRSGKSSYEQYF. CDR3 in DNA: TGTGCCAGCAGTCTACCGGGACGAAGGAGCGGGAAGAGCTCCTACGAGCAGTACTTC.